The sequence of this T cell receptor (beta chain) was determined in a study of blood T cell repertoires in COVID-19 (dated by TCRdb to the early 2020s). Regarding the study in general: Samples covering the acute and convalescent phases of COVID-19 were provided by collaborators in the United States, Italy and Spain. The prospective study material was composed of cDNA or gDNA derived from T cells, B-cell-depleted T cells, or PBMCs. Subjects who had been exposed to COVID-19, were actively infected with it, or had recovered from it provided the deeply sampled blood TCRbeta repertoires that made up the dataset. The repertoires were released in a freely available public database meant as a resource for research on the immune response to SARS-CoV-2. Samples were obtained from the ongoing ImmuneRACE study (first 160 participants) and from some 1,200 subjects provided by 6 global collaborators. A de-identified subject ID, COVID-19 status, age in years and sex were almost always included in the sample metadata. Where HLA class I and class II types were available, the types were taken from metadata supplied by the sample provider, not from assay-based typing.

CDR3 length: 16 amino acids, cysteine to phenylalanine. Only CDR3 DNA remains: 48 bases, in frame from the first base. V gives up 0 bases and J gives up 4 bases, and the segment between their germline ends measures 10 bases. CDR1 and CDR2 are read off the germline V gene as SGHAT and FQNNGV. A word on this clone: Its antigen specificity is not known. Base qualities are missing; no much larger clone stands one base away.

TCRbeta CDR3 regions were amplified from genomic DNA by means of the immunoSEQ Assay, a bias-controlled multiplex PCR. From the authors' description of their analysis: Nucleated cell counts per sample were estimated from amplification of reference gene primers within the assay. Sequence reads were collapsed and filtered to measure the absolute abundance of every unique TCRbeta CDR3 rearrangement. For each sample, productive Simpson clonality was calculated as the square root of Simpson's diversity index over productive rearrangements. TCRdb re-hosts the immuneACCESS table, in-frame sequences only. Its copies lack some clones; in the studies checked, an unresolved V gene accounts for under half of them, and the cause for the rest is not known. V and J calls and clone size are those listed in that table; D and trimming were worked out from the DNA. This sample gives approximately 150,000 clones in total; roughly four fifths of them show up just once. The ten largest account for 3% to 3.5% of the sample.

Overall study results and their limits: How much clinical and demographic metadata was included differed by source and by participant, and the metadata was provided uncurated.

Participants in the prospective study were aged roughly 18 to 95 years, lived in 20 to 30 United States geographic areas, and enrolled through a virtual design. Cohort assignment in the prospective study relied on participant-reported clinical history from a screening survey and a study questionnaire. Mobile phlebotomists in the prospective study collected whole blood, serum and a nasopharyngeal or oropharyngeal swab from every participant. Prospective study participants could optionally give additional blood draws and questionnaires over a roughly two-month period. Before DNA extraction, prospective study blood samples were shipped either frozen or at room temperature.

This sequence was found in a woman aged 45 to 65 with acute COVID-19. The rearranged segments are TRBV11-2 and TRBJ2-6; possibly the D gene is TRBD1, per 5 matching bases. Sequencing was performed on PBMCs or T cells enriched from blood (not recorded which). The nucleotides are TGTGCCAGCAGCTTAGATGACAGCACCGGGGCCAACGTCCTGACTTTC. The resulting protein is CASSLDDSTGANVLTF.